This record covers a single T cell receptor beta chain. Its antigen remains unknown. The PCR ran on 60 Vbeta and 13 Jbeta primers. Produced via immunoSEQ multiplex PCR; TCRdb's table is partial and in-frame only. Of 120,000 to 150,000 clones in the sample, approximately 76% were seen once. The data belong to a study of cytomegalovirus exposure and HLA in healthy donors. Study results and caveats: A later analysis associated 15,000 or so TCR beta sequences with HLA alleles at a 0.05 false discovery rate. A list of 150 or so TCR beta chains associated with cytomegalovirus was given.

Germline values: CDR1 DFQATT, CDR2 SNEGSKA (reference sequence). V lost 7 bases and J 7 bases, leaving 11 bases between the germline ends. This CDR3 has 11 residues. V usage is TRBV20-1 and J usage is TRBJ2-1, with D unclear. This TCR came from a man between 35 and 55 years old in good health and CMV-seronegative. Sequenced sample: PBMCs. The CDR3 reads CSGVDWNEQFF. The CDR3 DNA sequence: TGCAGTGGCGTAGACTGGAATGAGCAGTTCTTC.